This T cell receptor beta chain derives from a study of cytotoxic CD8 clonotypes in ibrutinib-treated CLL. Per the germline V gene, CDR1 is SNHLY and CDR2 is FYNNEI. V lost 6 bases, J lost 0 bases, and 11 bases lay in between. CDR3 size: 14 residues. General observations from the study: Timing of sampling differed between sustained-remission and progressing patients.

The data were produced by immunoSEQ multiplex PCR, yet TCRdb's version contains in-frame clones alone and is incomplete. There are some 84,000 clones in the sample; roughly 84% occur only once, and roughly 5.4% lies in the top ten. A remark on this clone: Its antigen is undetermined.

This specimen consisted of PBMCs, obtained before ibrutinib treatment. The chain links TRBV2 to TRBJ1-1; D gene ambiguous. The TCR comes from a human donor with chronic lymphocytic leukemia. The CDR3 reads CASRLRGLNTEAFF. The CDR3 DNA is TGTGCCAGCAGGCTCCGGGGATTGAACACTGAAGCTTTCTTT.